This note documents a single T cell receptor (beta chain) sequence. In the original processing: The assay estimated nucleated cells by amplifying reference gene primers. Generated by immunoSEQ multiplex PCR, the TCRdb table keeps only in-frame clones and is missing some. V and J calls and clone size are as listed in that table; D and trimming were resolved from the DNA. The data show 330,000 or so clones, about 91% seen once. This specimen belongs to a study of blood T cell repertoires in COVID-19. The wider study: Italy, Spain and the United States were the sources of the convalescent and acute COVID-19 samples. T cells, B-cell-depleted T cells, or PBMCs supplied cDNA or gDNA.

The trim removed 4 bases at V and 11 bases at J, leaving 10 bases unmatched. The CDR3 runs 13 residues. Germline loops: CDR1 ENHRY, CDR2 SYGVKD. Input material: peripheral blood. This sequence joins TRBV10-3 and TRBJ1-1; 7 nucleotides align to TRBD1. The sequence derives from a man aged 30 to 39 with COVID-19, enrolled during active disease. The CDR3 loop is CAISGREDRLAFF. The DNA for the CDR3 is TGTGCCATCAGTGGGAGGGAGGACAGGTTGGCTTTCTTT.